This entry features one T cell receptor (beta chain) sequence. As handled by the study authors: Nucleated cell counts were estimated from reference gene primer amplification. Sequencing was performed with immunoSEQ multiplex PCR; in TCRdb, only in-frame clones are kept and a portion is missing. The V and J calls and clone size come from that table; D and trimming were worked out from the DNA. The sample records 250,000 to 300,000 clones, approximately 87% being singletons. This sample is part of a study of blood T cell repertoires in COVID-19. For the study at large: Sources were T cells, B-cell-depleted T cells, or PBMCs; the material itself was cDNA or gDNA.

V was shortened by 4 bases and J by 1 base, with 17 bases between the two germline ends. In germline, CDR1 is SGHVS, CDR2 FNYEAQ. The CDR3 loop spans 17 amino acids. The specimen sequenced was peripheral blood. V usage is TRBV7-6 and J usage is TRBJ1-3; possible D gene TRBD1, 5 bases. This receptor was obtained from a woman in her 40s who had recovered from COVID-19. The CDR3 region has the DNA TGTGCCAGCAGCTCACCCTGGGGGGGATTTTCTGGAAACACCATATATTTT. Amino acid sequence: CASSSPWGGFSGNTIYF.